Below, one T cell receptor beta chain is given with its context. The antigen is undetermined. The naive CD8 fraction comprised CD45RO-negative cells positively selected for CCR7 and excluded terminally differentiated effector memory CD45RA+ cells. Sequencing was performed with immunoSEQ multiplex PCR; in TCRdb, only in-frame clones are kept and a portion is missing. In the table there are around 2.1 million clones, around 93% of which are singletons. These data originate in a study of shared clonotypes between healthy human individuals. Study-level information: Participating donors consisted of a couple of women and three men aged 18 to 49.

Findings and limits, study-wide: Clonotypes shared by all four sorted-subset donors had higher generation probabilities than non-shared clonotypes.

This CDR3 has 13 amino acids. Deletions cut 3 bases from V and 7 bases from J, with 11 bases between. CDR1 and CDR2 (germline): SGHRS, YFSETQ. Sequencing used naive CD8+ T cells from PBMCs. The chain carries TRBV5-1 and TRBJ2-1; the D gene could be TRBD1 or TRBD2 (5 bases each). The clonotype was recovered from a man younger than 30 in good health. Some clones in this sample may be carry-over from other donors' samples. The CDR3, as DNA: TGCGCCAGCAGCTGGGACCCCGCTAATGAGCAGTTCTTC. This translates into CASSWDPANEQFF.